Sequencing of this TCR beta chain was carried out in a study of blood T cell repertoires in COVID-19. The wider study: Acute and convalescent COVID-19 samples came from the United States, Italy and Spain. PBMCs, B-cell-depleted T cells, or T cells provided the cDNA or gDNA that made up the material.

Sequenced by immunoSEQ multiplex PCR; TCRdb stores in-frame clones only, minus some. The sample yields about 220,000 clones, around four fifths seen once. Per germline, CDR1 SGHTA and CDR2 FQGTGA. Trimming shortened V by 2 bases and J by 5 bases, and 9 bases separated the two germline ends. The CDR3 extends over 13 amino acids. This rearrangement joins TRBV7-3 to TRBJ2-5, with a possible D match to TRBD2 (6 bases). The sequence derives from a woman in her sixties or seventies who had recovered from COVID-19. The material sequenced was peripheral blood. The CDR3 protein is CASSLSGGETQYF. DNA for the CDR3: TGTGCCAGCAGCTTATCTGGGGGGGAGACCCAGTACTTC.